A single sample gave rise to the 23 T cell receptor beta chains below, sequenced in a study of T-cell reconstitution after alpha-beta-depleted transplantation in children. This sample's TCRbeta library carried unique molecular identifier barcodes. TCRdb ran MiXCR on the PCR reads and lists one entry per CDR3 protein. The sample lists 500,000 to 750,000 distinct CDR3 sequences, 25% to 30% occurring once. This specimen consisted of PBMCs, obtained before TCRalphabeta/CD19-depleted stem cell transplant. The source is a boy in the first two years of life with Wiskott-Aldrich syndrome, due to receive a stem cell transplant.

The chain carries TRBV5-1 and TRBJ1-4; tentative D call: TRBD1 (5 bases). Germline-derived CDR1 and CDR2 are SGHRS and YFSETQ. Deletions cut 5 bases from V and 8 bases from J, with 16 bases between. The CDR3 spans 14 residues. This CDR3 reads CASSQGTLGEKLFF. The CDR3 DNA follows: TGCGCCAGCAGTCAGGGAACCCTTGGGGAAAAACTGTTTTTT. The full variable domain, completed using reference TRBV5-1 and TRBJ1-4, is KAGVTQTPRYLIKTRGQQVTLSCSPISGHRSVSWYQQTPGQGLQFLFEYFSETQRNKGNFPGRFSGRQFSNSRSEMNVSTLELGDSALYLCASSQGTLGEKLFFGSGTQLSVL.

The chain carries TRBV20-1 and TRBJ2-3; 11 bases fit TRBD2. Germline CDR1 is DFQATT and CDR2 is SNEGSKA (reference sequence). The CDR3 has 16 residues. Trimming removed 2 bases from V and 4 bases from J; junction bases left unmatched: 8. CDR3 sequence: CSARIPTSGSPDTQYF. Here the CDR3 DNA reads TGCAGTGCTAGAATCCCAACTAGCGGGAGCCCAGATACGCAGTATTTT.

This clonotype was observed a handful of times. The CDR3 nucleotides read TGTGCCATCAGTGAGTTGTACAGCAATCAGCCCCAGCATTTT. Its translation: CAISELYSNQPQHF. The rearrangement uses TRBV10-3 and TRBJ1-5; D remains ambiguous. The germline V and J ends were trimmed by 1 base and 1 base, with 5 bases remaining between them. From germline, CDR1 is ENHRY and CDR2 SYGVKD. The CDR3 loop spans 14 amino acids.

This clonotype was found a few times. V gene TRBV20-1 combines with J gene TRBJ2-3; D unresolved. The CDR3 has 15 residues. V was cut by 0 bases and J by 4 bases, with 14 bases left in between. Germline V gene lookup returns CDR1 DFQATT and CDR2 SNEGSKA (reference sequence). The CDR3 reads CSARDPSKFSDTQYF. The CDR3 coding sequence is TGCAGTGCTAGAGATCCCAGTAAATTTTCAGATACGCAGTATTTT.

This clonotype was detected only once. J is TRBJ1-2 and V is TRBV5-6; weak D call: TRBD1 (5 bases). The CDR3 length is 14 residues. Germline values: CDR1 SGHDT, CDR2 YYEEEE. Trimming removed 5 bases from V and 4 bases from J, with 15 bases in between. CDR3 protein: CASRPGRQVYGYTF. Written as DNA, the CDR3 is TGTGCCAGCAGACCGGGACGGCAGGTCTATGGCTACACCTTC.

V gene TRBV3-1 combines with J gene TRBJ1-4; D perhaps matches TRBD1 (5 bases). CDR1 is LGHDT, CDR2 YNNKEL, per germline (reference sequence). CDR3 length: 11 residues. V shed 2 bases and J shed 12 bases, with 7 bases lying between them. Here the CDR3 reads CASSQLGELFF. The CDR3 DNA sequence: TGTGCCAGCAGCCAATTGGGGGAACTGTTTTTT.

This clonotype turned up a few times. The chain couples TRBV20-1 to TRBJ2-7, with 8 positions matching TRBD2. The CDR3 runs 14 residues. V gave up 2 bases and J gave up 2 bases; unmatched junction bases: 5. Germline-derived CDR1 and CDR2 are DFQATT and SNEGSKA (reference sequence). In nucleotides, the CDR3 is TGCAGTGCTAGATTAGCGGGGCCCCCCTACGAGCAGTACTTC. As protein: CSARLAGPPYEQYF.

This clonotype was seen only a few times. The chain uses TRBV20-1 and TRBJ2-2; 9 bases fit TRBD1. The J segment lost 7 bases and the V segment lost 5 bases, leaving 11 bases of the junction unmatched. Germline V gene lookup returns CDR1 DFQATT and CDR2 SNEGSKA (reference sequence). The CDR3 is 15 amino acids. CDR3 loop: CSAQRTGEIIGELFF. The CDR3 DNA reads as TGCAGTGCTCAACGGACAGGGGAAATTATCGGGGAGCTGTTTTTT.

The genes are TRBV6-1 and TRBJ2-2, with D possibly being TRBD1 or TRBD2 (5 bases each). V lost 6 bases and J lost 0, with 20 bases in between. This CDR3 comprises 18 residues. Germline CDR1 MNHNS, CDR2 SASEGT. CDR3 protein: CASSPEGLHVANTGELFF. For the CDR3, the DNA is TGTGCCAGCAGCCCCGAGGGGCTTCATGTCGCGAACACCGGGGAGCTGTTTTTT.

The genes are TRBV10-3 and TRBJ1-1; a possible D gene is TRBD1 (6 bases). In germline, CDR1 is ENHRY, CDR2 SYGVKD. This CDR3 has 14 residues. V was trimmed by 3 bases and J by 1 base, leaving 9 bases between them. In DNA form, the CDR3 reads TGTGCCATCAGTGACGGGGGCCCGAACACTGAAGCTTTCTTT. Protein product: CAISDGGPNTEAFF.

The sample holds many counts of this clonotype. This chain joins TRBV29-1 and TRBJ2-1; possibly TRBD1 or TRBD2 for D (5 bases each). The CDR3 sequence is 13 residues long. Germline CDR1 reads SQVTM; CDR2 reads ANQGSEA. Trimming stripped 4 bases from V and 5 bases from J, with 12 bases between. The CDR3 region is CSVGGWGNNEQFF. Written as DNA, the CDR3 is TGCAGCGTTGGGGGGTGGGGAAACAATGAGCAGTTCTTC.

The chain links TRBV10-3 to TRBJ2-5, with a possible D match to TRBD2 (5 bases). V shed 4 bases and J shed 2 bases, with 14 bases lying between them. CDR1 ENHRY and CDR2 SYGVKD come from the germline V gene. This CDR3 contains 15 residues. CDR3 protein: CAISGSRTLQETQYF. The CDR3 nucleotides are TGTGCCATCAGTGGGAGTAGGACTCTTCAAGAGACCCAGTACTTC.

The chain combines TRBV24-1 with TRBJ2-5; 8 bases line up with TRBD2. Germline V gene sequence: CDR1 KGHDR, CDR2 SFDVKD. Unmatched junction bases numbered 6, after V lost 4 bases and J lost 3 bases. The CDR3 has 15 residues. The CDR3 loop reads CATSDPGAGEETQYF. The CDR3 bases are TGTGCCACCAGTGACCCTGGAGCGGGAGAAGAGACCCAGTACTTC.

This clonotype was observed a few times. The V and J genes are TRBV10-3 and TRBJ2-7; D is ambiguous. Germline V CDR1 and CDR2: ENHRY, SYGVKD. Deletions cut 4 bases from V and 6 bases from J, with 7 bases between. The CDR3 is 11 amino acids. The DNA for the CDR3 is TGTGCCATCAGTGGGACCGGCGAGCAGTACTTC. It specifies CAISGTGEQYF.

This chain links TRBV20-1 with TRBJ2-7; D remains unclear. The germline gives CDR1 DFQATT, CDR2 SNEGSKA (reference sequence). The CDR3 covers 15 residues. The V and J ends lost 0 bases and 2 bases respectively, with 14 bases between them. The DNA for the CDR3 is TGCAGTGCTAGAGATCGGCTCCGGCCCGCCTACGAGCAGTACTTC. Encoded protein: CSARDRLRPAYEQYF.

This clonotype was counted between two and nine times. V is TRBV19 and J is TRBJ2-1; no definite D call. Trimming took off 4 bases at V and 7 bases at J, with 11 bases between the two ends. The CDR3 runs 13 residues. CDR1 is LNHDA and CDR2 is SQIVND in the germline V gene (reference sequence). The CDR3 reads CASSSWGFNEQFF. DNA of the CDR3: TGTGCCAGTAGTAGCTGGGGTTTTAATGAGCAGTTCTTC.

This chain connects TRBV27 to TRBJ2-5; no clear D. Trimming pared 1 base from V and 4 bases from J, leaving 7 bases between. Germline CDR1 MNHEY, CDR2 SMNVEV (reference sequence). The CDR3 spans 13 residues. CDR3 DNA sequence: TGTGCCAGCAGTTTATTAATGGGAGAGACCCAGTACTTC. It is translated as CASSLLMGETQYF.

This clonotype turned up a few times. V gene TRBV5-5 combines with J gene TRBJ2-5; a possible D gene is TRBD1 (5 bases). The CDR3 sequence is 15 residues long. From germline, CDR1 is SGHKS and CDR2 YYEKEE (reference sequence). V was clipped by 1 base and J by 4 bases, with 14 bases between them. The CDR3 here is CASSLLGAPPETQYF. CDR3 nucleotides: TGTGCCAGCAGCTTGCTAGGGGCGCCCCCAGAGACCCAGTACTTC.

This clonotype was seen a few times. The chain has TRBV7-2 and TRBJ1-6, with D hard to call. V was clipped by 2 bases and J by 7 bases, with 15 bases between them. The CDR3 is 16 residues long. CDR1 and CDR2 (germline): SGHTA, FQGNSA. The CDR3 DNA reads TGTGCCAGCAGCTTAAAGGAGACGCCTGGAAATTCACCCCTCCACTTT. Protein: CASSLKETPGNSPLHF.

The chain uses TRBV5-1 and TRBJ2-4, with TRBD2 matching 14 bases. Germline V gene sequence: CDR1 SGHRS, CDR2 YFSETQ. The CDR3 sequence is 19 residues long. The ends lost 4 bases at V and 0 bases at J; junction bases unmatched: 9. The CDR3 reads CASSVGLAGEGLAKNIQYF. The CDR3 DNA reads as TGCGCCAGCAGCGTGGGACTAGCGGGAGAAGGGCTAGCCAAAAACATTCAGTACTTC.

This clonotype has a single count. DNA of the CDR3: TGTGCCAGCAGCACGGACGTCCATAGCGGAAGATACGAGCAGTACTTC. It codes for CASSTDVHSGRYEQYF. The chain links TRBV5-5 to TRBJ2-7; TRBD2 might be the D (6 bases). This CDR3 contains 16 residues. Germline-derived CDR1 and CDR2 are SGHKS and YYEKEE (reference sequence). Trimming removed 4 bases from V and 4 bases from J, with 21 bases in between.

This clonotype was seen a handful of times. This chain links TRBV28 with TRBJ1-5; TRBD1 is a possible D gene (5 bases). The CDR3 sequence is 16 residues long. V was cut by 6 bases and J by 6 bases, with 21 bases left in between. Germline-derived CDR1 and CDR2 are MDHEN and SYDVKM. CDR3 region: CASSTTGTGPGQPQHF. The CDR3 DNA is TGTGCCAGCAGCACCACCGGGACCGGGCCTGGTCAGCCCCAGCATTTT.

The chain carries TRBV20-1 and TRBJ1-1; D remains ambiguous. V lost 7 bases and J 3 bases, leaving 15 bases between the germline ends. This CDR3 is built from 13 residues. The germline V gene encodes CDR1 DFQATT and CDR2 SNEGSKA (reference sequence). CDR3 sequence reads: CSEVLGFDTEAFF. The CDR3 DNA follows: TGCAGTGAGGTGCTAGGGTTCGACACTGAAGCTTTCTTT.